This T cell receptor beta chain was sequenced for a study of control samples from healthy donors and cancer patients. The assay was immunoSEQ multiplex PCR, and TCRdb's table has in-frame clones only and misses some. The sample contains 120,000 to 150,000 clones, 75% to 90% of which appear only once. Germline V gene data show CDR1 as SGHNT and CDR2 as YYREEE (reference sequence). The J segment lost 2 bases and the V segment lost 4 bases, leaving 4 bases of the junction unmatched. This CDR3 is built from 14 residues. The chain combines TRBV5-4 with TRBJ1-1, with 8 bases lining up with TRBD1. The clonotype comes from a woman in her twenties or thirties in good health. Sequences were obtained from blood. The CDR3 region is CASSPGQANTEAFF. The DNA of the CDR3 is TGTGCCAGCAGCCCGGGACAGGCTAACACTGAAGCTTTCTTT.